The next 12 T cell receptor beta chains were all read from a single sample in a study of shared clonotypes between healthy human individuals. Method: immunoSEQ multiplex PCR; TCRdb's copy keeps in-frame clones and lacks some. The sample yields 2 million to 2.5 million clones, 95% seen once. The sample comprised naive CD4+ T cells sorted from blood. Indicated subset: CD45RA+ positively selected. Every receptor here comes from a man aged 18 to 29 in good health.

The J gene is TRBJ1-3, the V gene TRBV28; D not certain. CDR3 length: 16 residues. CDR1 and CDR2 (germline): MDHEN, SYDVKM. Trimming removed 1 base from V and 0 bases from J, with 10 bases in between. The CDR3 loop reads CASSLFRRISGNTIYF. The CDR3 DNA is TGTGCCAGCAGTTTATTTCGACGGATCTCTGGAAACACCATATATTTT. The whole variable domain, filled in from reference TRBV28 and TRBJ1-3, reads DVKVTQSSRYLVKRTGEKVFLECVQDMDHENMFWYRQDPGLGLRLIYFSYDVKMKEKGDIPEGYSVSREKKERFSLILESASTNQTSMYLCASSLFRRISGNTIYFGEGSWLTVV.

The J gene is TRBJ1-1, the V gene TRBV5-1, with D unclear. V was pared by 0 bases and J by 8 bases, with 14 bases between. The CDR3 totals 14 residues. Germline CDR1 reads SGHRS; CDR2 reads YFSETQ. CDR3 protein: CASSLERASWEAFF. The CDR3 coding sequence is TGCGCCAGCAGCTTGGAACGGGCTAGCTGGGAAGCTTTCTTT.

The chain couples TRBV4-1 to TRBJ2-2, with TRBD2 identical over 14 bases. Per germline, CDR1 MGHRA and CDR2 YSYEKL. The CDR3 totals 17 residues. Germline trimming cut 4 bases from V and 3 bases from J; bases unmatched to any gene: 4. Written as DNA, the CDR3 is TGCGCCAGCAGCCCGGGACTAGCGGGAGTCTACACCGGGGAGCTGTTTTTT. Translated, it gives CASSPGLAGVYTGELFF.

V gene TRBV28 combines with J gene TRBJ2-7; TRBD1 agrees at 9 bases. The germline gives CDR1 MDHEN, CDR2 SYDVKM. V lost 5 bases to trimming and J lost 3 bases; unmatched junction nucleotides: 5. This CDR3 region has 14 residues. This chain's CDR3 is CASSEPGQGYEQYF. The CDR3 DNA follows: TGTGCCAGCAGTGAACCGGGACAGGGCTACGAGCAGTACTTC.

This chain joins TRBV5-4 and TRBJ2-1; possibly TRBD1 for D (5 bases). The CDR3 is 14 residues long. The germline V and J ends were trimmed by 4 bases and 6 bases, with 14 bases remaining between them. CDR1 and CDR2 (germline): SGHNT, YYREEE (reference sequence). In DNA form, the CDR3 reads TGTGCCAGCAGCGTGGACAAAAGCCGCAATGAGCAGTTCTTC. Protein sequence: CASSVDKSRNEQFF.

The rearrangement links TRBV5-4 to TRBJ2-3; D not certain. The V gene's germline CDR1 is SGHNT and CDR2 YYREEE (reference sequence). This CDR3 comprises 14 residues. The ends were cut back, 1 base at V and 9 bases at J, with 15 bases in the middle. The CDR3 is CASSLSSRAATQYF. CDR3 sequence (DNA): TGTGCCAGCAGCTTGTCGAGTAGAGCCGCGACGCAGTATTTT.

The chain is built from TRBV11-2 and TRBJ2-7; D is unresolved. The CDR3 runs to 14 residues. CDR1 and CDR2 from the germline V gene are SGHAT and FQNNGV. V shed 5 bases and J shed 3 bases, with 14 bases lying between them. The CDR3 sequence is CASSPPKSRYEQYF. The CDR3 DNA is TGTGCCAGCAGCCCACCGAAAAGCCGCTACGAGCAGTACTTC. Based on the CDR3 plus reference TRBV11-2 and TRBJ2-7, the full variable domain is EAGVAQSPRYKIIEKRQSVAFWCNPISGHATLYWYQQILGQGPKLLIQFQNNGVVDDSQLPKDRFSAERLKGVDSTLKIQPAKLEDSAVYLCASSPPKSRYEQYFGPGTRLTVT.

This clone was recorded once. The chain links TRBV5-4 to TRBJ1-1; D ambiguous. Germline V CDR1 and CDR2: SGHNT, YYREEE (reference sequence). The length of the CDR3 is 12 residues. The V gene lost 1 base and the J gene lost 7 bases, with 8 bases spanning the gap. The CDR3 here is CASSLRPDEAFF. The CDR3 DNA is TGTGCCAGCAGCTTGAGGCCAGATGAAGCTTTCTTT.

V and J are TRBV5-1 and TRBJ2-5; TRBD1 is a possible D gene (6 bases). There are 14 residues in the CDR3. Germline V gene lookup returns CDR1 SGHRS and CDR2 YFSETQ. With 0 bases removed from V and 5 bases from J, the gap between germline ends came to 11 bases. The CDR3 sequence is CASSLDGTSETQYF. DNA of the CDR3: TGCGCCAGCAGCTTGGACGGGACAAGTGAGACCCAGTACTTC. The whole variable domain, remainder taken from reference TRBV5-1 and TRBJ2-5, is KAGVTQTPRYLIKTRGQQVTLSCSPISGHRSVSWYQQTPGQGLQFLFEYFSETQRNKGNFPGRFSGRQFSNSRSEMNVSTLELGDSALYLCASSLDGTSETQYFGPGTRLLVL.

This chain connects TRBV5-1 to TRBJ2-5; 7 nucleotides align to TRBD2. V lost 3 bases, J lost 2 bases, and 13 bases stayed unmatched. CDR3 size: 17 residues. Per germline, CDR1 SGHRS and CDR2 YFSETQ. CDR3 bases: TGCGCCAGCAGCTGGGGTGGGCGCGGGGGTGCACAAGAGACCCAGTACTTC. Protein sequence: CASSWGGRGGAQETQYF.

V is TRBV14 and J is TRBJ1-1, with D unclear. Deletions cut 5 bases from V and 4 bases from J, with 14 bases between. Germline-derived CDR1 and CDR2 are SGHDN and FVKESK. The CDR3 covers 14 residues. The CDR3 spells CASSARIGITEAFF. The CDR3 region has the DNA TGTGCCAGCAGCGCTAGGATTGGGATCACTGAAGCTTTCTTT.

This CDR3 reads CASSLRQGGSYNEQFF. As DNA, the CDR3 is TGCGCCAGCAGCCTAAGACAGGGGGGGTCATACAATGAGCAGTTCTTC. The chain combines TRBV4-3 with TRBJ2-1; 9 nucleotides agree with TRBD1. The germline V gene encodes CDR1 LGHNA and CDR2 YSLEER. The junction had 8 bases not matched to a gene; V was cut back by 4 bases and J by 4 bases. The CDR3 runs to 16 residues.